This is a list of T cell receptor beta chains from one sample in a study of cytomegalovirus exposure and HLA in healthy donors. Profiling relied on immunoSEQ multiplex PCR, and the TCRdb table lists in-frame clones only, not all of them. The table lists about 160,000 clones, 75% to 85% of them singletons, with 4% to 5% in the top ten. Specimen: PBMCs. These receptors originate from a man aged 25-45 years in good health and CMV-seronegative. CDR3s include the opening cysteine and the closing phenylalanine or tryptophan. Fields, in order: J gene, V gene, clone size, D gene, CDR3 protein, CDR3 DNA. D genes are given only for firm matches. Size is omitted from some rows. Given values are once, few, many or a class for expanded clones.

>TRBJ2-1|TRBV30|.|TRBD2
CAWARTSIGEQFF
TGTGCCTGGGCCCGGACTAGCATAGGTGAGCAGTTCTTC
>TRBJ1-6|TRBV6-4|.|TRBD1
CASSPGTESSRISPLHF
TGTGCCAGCAGCCCCGGGACAGAGTCATCCCGTATTTCACCCCTCCACTTT
>TRBJ1-1|TRBV5-5|few|TRBD1
CASSYRGPNTEAFF
TGTGCCAGCAGCTACAGGGGGCCGAACACTGAAGCTTTCTTT
>TRBJ1-6|TRBV7-2|.|.
CASSLAFQGADNSPLHF
TGTGCCAGCAGCTTAGCGTTTCAAGGGGCTGATAATTCACCCCTCCACTTT
>TRBJ1-1|TRBV19|.|.
CASSIYLGGSTEAFF
TGTGCCAGTAGTATATACCTGGGAGGGAGCACTGAAGCTTTCTTT
>TRBJ2-7|TRBV28|few|.
CASSLLGVGYEQYF
TGTGCCAGCAGTTTACTGGGAGTGGGCTACGAGCAGTACTTC
>TRBJ1-3|TRBV18|once|.
CASSPMSGTGNTIYF
TGTGCCAGCTCACCTATGAGCGGAACTGGAAACACCATATATTTT
>TRBJ1-6|TRBV19|.|.
CASSTGGGSPLHF
TGTGCCAGTTCTACAGGTGGTGGTTCACCCCTCCACTTT
>TRBJ2-1|TRBV5-1|.|TRBD2
CASSPWAGGPGEQFF
TGCGCCAGCAGCCCCTGGGCGGGAGGGCCTGGTGAGCAGTTCTTC
>TRBJ2-1|TRBV5-6|.|.
CASRIWRGQYNEQFF
TGTGCCAGCAGGATTTGGAGGGGGCAGTACAATGAGCAGTTCTTC
>TRBJ2-3|TRBV5-4|.|TRBD2
CASSSGLVTDTQYF
TGTGCCAGCAGCTCTGGACTAGTTACAGATACGCAGTATTTT
>TRBJ1-2|TRBV9|.|.
CASSVGGTPTAKGNTF
TGTGCCAGCAGCGTAGGGGGGACACCCACAGCAAAGGGAAACACCTTC
>TRBJ1-1|TRBV6-5|.|TRBD1
CASSPDRVGEAFF
TGTGCCAGCAGTCCCGACAGGGTAGGTGAAGCTTTCTTT
>TRBJ1-2|TRBV7-2|.|TRBD1
CASSLGDRRSDGYTF
TGTGCCAGCAGCTTAGGGGACAGGAGGTCTGATGGCTACACCTTC
>TRBJ2-1|TRBV27|.|.
CASSLRRSSYNEQFF
TGTGCCAGCAGTTTAAGGAGGAGCTCCTACAATGAGCAGTTCTTC
>TRBJ2-3|TRBV9|.|.
CASSAASDTDTQYF
TGTGCTTCTTCCGCGGCTAGCGACACAGATACGCAGTATTTT
>TRBJ1-1|TRBV6-5|.|.
CASSTSEGEAFF
TGTGCCAGCAGCACCTCCGAGGGTGAAGCTTTCTTT